This T cell receptor beta chain was identified during a study of blood T cell repertoires in COVID-19. Overall study context: PBMCs, B-cell-depleted T cells, or T cells provided the cDNA or gDNA that made up the material.

Per the original data handling: Reference gene primers were amplified, and this amplification served to estimate nucleated cell counts. Here immunoSEQ multiplex PCR was the method, and the copy in TCRdb shows in-frame clones only, minus some. D and trimming were read from the DNA, whereas the V and J calls and clone size are those reported in that table. The sample includes around 100,000 clones, 65% to 75% seen only once; the top ten take roughly 6%. V lost 2 bases and J lost 3, with 8 bases in between. Germline CDR1 is SEHNR and CDR2 is FQNEAQ (reference sequence). This CDR3 region has 13 residues.

The receptor's source is a man at least 80 years old with acute or convalescent COVID-19. The V gene is TRBV7-9, the J gene TRBJ2-7; D ambiguous. The sample was peripheral blood. The CDR3 region is CASSLSRVYEQYF. CDR3 in DNA: TGTGCCAGCAGCTTAAGTCGGGTCTACGAGCAGTACTTC.